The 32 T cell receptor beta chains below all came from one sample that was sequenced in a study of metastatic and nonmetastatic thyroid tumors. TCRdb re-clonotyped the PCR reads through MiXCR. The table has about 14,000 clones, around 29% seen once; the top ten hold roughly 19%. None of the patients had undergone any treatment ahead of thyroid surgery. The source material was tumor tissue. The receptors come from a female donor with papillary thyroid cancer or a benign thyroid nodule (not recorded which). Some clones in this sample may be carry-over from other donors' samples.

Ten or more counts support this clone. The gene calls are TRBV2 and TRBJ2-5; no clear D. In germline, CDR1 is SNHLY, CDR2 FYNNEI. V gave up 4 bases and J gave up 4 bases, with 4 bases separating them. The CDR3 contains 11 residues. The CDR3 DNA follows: TGTGCCAGCAGTGTTATAGAGACCCAGTACTTC. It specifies CASSVIETQYF.

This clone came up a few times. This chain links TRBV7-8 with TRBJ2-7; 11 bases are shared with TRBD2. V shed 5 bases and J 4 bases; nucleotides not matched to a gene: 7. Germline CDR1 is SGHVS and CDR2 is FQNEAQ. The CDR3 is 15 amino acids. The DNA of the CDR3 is TGTGCCAGCAGCCCGACGACTAGCGGGATATACGAGCAGTACTTC. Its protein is CASSPTTSGIYEQYF.

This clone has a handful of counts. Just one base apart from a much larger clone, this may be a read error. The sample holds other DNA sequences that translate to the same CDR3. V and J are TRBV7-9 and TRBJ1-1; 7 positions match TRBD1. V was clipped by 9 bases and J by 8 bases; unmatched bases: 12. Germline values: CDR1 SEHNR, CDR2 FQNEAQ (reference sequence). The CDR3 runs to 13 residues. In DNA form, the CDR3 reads TGTGCCAGTAGCCTTGCGGGGGACAGCGAAGCTTTCTTT. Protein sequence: CASSLAGDSEAFF.

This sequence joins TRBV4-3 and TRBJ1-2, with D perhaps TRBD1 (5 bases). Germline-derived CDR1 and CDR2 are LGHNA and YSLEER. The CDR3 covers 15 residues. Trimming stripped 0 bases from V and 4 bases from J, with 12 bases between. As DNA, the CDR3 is TGCGCCAGCAGCCAAGATTTGGGGCTTAGCTATGGCTACACCTTC. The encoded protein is CASSQDLGLSYGYTF.

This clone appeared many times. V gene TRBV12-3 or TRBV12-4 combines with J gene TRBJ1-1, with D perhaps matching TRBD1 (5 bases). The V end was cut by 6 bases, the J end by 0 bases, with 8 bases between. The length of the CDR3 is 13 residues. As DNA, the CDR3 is TGTGCCAGCAGCCTGACAGTGAACACTGAAGCTTTCTTT. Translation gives CASSLTVNTEAFF.

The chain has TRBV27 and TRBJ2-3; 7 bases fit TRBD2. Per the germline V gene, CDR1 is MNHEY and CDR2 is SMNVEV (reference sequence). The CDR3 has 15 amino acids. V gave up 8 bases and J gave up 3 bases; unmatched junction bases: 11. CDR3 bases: TGTGCCAGCCTTAAAAGCGGGAAAGAGACAGATACGCAGTATTTT. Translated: CASLKSGKETDTQYF.

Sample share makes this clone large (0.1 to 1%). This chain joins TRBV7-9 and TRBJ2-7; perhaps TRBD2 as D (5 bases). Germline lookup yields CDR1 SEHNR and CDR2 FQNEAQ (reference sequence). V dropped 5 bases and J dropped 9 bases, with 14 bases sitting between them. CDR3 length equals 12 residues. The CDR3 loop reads CASSPPWGVQYF. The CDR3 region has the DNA TGTGCCAGCAGCCCCCCCTGGGGAGTGCAGTACTTC.

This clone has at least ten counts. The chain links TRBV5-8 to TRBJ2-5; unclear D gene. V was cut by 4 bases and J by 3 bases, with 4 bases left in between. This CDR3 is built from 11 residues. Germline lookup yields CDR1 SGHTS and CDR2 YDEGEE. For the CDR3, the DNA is TGTGCCAGCAGCAAAAAAGAGACCCAGTACTTC. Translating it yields CASSKKETQYF. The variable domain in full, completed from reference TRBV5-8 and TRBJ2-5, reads EAGVTQSPTHLIKTRGQQATLRCSPISGHTSVYWYQQALGLGLQFLLWYDEGEERNRGNFPPRFSGRQFPNYSSELNVNALELEDSALYLCASSKKETQYFGPGTRLLVL.

The DNA for the CDR3 is TGTGCCAGCAGCCCGACCGGAGGGGAGCTGTTTTTT. Translation: CASSPTGGELFF. The chain joins TRBV11-3 to TRBJ2-2, with D uncertain. CDR3 length: 12 residues. V dropped 5 bases and J dropped 8 bases, with 9 bases sitting between them. Germline-derived CDR1 and CDR2 are SGHNT and YENEEA. Together with reference TRBV11-3 and TRBJ2-2, the CDR3 gives the full variable domain: EAGVVQSPRYKIIEKKQPVAFWCNPISGHNTLYWYLQNLGQGPELLIRYENEEAVDDSQLPKDRFSAERLKGVDSTLKIQPAELGDSAVYLCASSPTGGELFFGEGSRLTVL.

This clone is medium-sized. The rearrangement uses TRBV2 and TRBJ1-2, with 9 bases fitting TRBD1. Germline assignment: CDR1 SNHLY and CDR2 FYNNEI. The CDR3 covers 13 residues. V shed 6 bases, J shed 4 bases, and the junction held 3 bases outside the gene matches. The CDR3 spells CASRGTGSYGYTF. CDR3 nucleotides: TGTGCCAGCAGGGGGACAGGGAGCTATGGCTACACCTTC.

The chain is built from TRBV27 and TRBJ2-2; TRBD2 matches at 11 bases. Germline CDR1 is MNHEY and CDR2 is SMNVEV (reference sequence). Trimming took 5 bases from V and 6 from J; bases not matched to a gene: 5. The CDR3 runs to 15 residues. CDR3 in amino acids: CASSPLAGVAGELFF. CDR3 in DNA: TGTGCCAGCAGTCCACTAGCGGGAGTTGCCGGGGAGCTGTTTTTT.

Here the CDR3 DNA reads TGTGCCAGCAGTGACTCGACATGCACAGATACGCAGTATTTT. Translated: CASSDSTCTDTQYF. The chain joins TRBV6-4 to TRBJ2-3; no reliable D call. V lost 0 bases, J lost 1 base, and 5 bases lay in between. Germline V lookup: CDR1 MRHNA, CDR2 SNTAGT. The CDR3 covers 14 residues.

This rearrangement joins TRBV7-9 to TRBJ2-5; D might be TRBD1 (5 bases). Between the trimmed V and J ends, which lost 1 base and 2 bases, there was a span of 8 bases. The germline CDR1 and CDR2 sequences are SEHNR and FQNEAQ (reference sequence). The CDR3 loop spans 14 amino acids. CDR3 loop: CASSLVRGQETQYF. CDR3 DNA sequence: TGTGCCAGCAGCTTAGTTAGGGGACAAGAGACCCAGTACTTC.

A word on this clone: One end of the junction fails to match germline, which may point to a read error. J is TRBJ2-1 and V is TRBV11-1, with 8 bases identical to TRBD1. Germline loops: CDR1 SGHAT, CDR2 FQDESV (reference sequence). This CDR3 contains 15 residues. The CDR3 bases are TGTGCCAGCAGCTTGGGAGACAGGGGAGGCTATGAGCATTTCTTC. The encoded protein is CASSLGDRGGYEHFF.

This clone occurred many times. As DNA, the CDR3 is TGCAGTGCTAGAGGGACTAGCGGGGGGGCCGTTGAGACCCAGTACTTC. As protein: CSARGTSGGAVETQYF. The chain links TRBV20-1 to TRBJ2-5; 15 bases line up with TRBD2. Germline V gene data show CDR1 as DFQATT and CDR2 as SNEGSKA (reference sequence). The V segment lost 1 base and the J segment 5 bases; nucleotides outside the gene matches: 5. This CDR3 has 16 residues.

The CDR3 sequence is CASRALGSYGYTF. In DNA, the CDR3 is TGTGCCAGCAGGGCCCTCGGGTCTTATGGCTACACCTTC. The chain employs TRBV2 and TRBJ1-2, with D hard to call. Germline V gene data show CDR1 as SNHLY and CDR2 as FYNNEI. CDR3 length equals 13 residues. V shed 6 bases and J shed 5 bases, with 13 bases lying between them.

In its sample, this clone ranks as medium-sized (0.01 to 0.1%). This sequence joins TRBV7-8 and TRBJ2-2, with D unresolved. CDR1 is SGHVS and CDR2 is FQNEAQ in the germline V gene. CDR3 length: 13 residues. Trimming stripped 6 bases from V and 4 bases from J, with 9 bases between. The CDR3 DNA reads TGTGCCAGCAGTACACATGGCACCGGGGAGCTGTTTTTT. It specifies CASSTHGTGELFF.

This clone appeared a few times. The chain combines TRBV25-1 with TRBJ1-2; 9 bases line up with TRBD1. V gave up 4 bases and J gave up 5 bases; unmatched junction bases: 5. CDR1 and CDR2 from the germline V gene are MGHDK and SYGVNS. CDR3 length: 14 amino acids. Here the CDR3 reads CASSASGTGYGYTF. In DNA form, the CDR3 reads TGTGCCAGCAGTGCCTCAGGGACAGGGTATGGCTACACCTTC.

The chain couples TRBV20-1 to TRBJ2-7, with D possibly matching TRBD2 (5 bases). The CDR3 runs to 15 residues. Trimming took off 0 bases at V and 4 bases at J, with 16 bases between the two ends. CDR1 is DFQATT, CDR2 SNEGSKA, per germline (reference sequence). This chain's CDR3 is CSAREGARLEYEQYF. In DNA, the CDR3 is TGCAGTGCTAGAGAGGGAGCTCGGCTAGAGTACGAGCAGTACTTC.

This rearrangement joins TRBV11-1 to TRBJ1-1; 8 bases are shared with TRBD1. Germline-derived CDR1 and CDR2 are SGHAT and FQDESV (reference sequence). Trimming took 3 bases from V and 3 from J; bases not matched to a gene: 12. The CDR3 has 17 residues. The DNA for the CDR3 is TGTGCCAGCAGCTTTAGTCAGGGGGCGCGGTTAGACACTGAAGCTTTCTTT. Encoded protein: CASSFSQGARLDTEAFF.

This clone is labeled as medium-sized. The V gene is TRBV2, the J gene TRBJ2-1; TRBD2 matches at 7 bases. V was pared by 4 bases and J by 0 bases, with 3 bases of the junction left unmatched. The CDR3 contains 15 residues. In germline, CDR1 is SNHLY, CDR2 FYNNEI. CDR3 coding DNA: TGTGCCAGCAGTGTGGGAGGGAACTCCTACAATGAGCAGTTCTTC. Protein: CASSVGGNSYNEQFF. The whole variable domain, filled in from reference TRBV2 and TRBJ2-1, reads EPEVTQTPSHQVTQMGQEVILRCVPISNHLYFYWYRQILGQKVEFLVSFYNNEISEKSEIFDDQFSVERPDGSNFTLKIRSTKLEDSAMYFCASSVGGNSYNEQFFGPGTRLTVL.

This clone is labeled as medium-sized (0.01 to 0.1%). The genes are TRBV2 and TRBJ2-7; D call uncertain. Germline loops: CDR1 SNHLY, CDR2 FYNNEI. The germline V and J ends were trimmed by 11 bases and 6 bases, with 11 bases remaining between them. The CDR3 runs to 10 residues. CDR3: CAPPLSEQYF. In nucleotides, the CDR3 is TGTGCCCCCCCTTTGTCCGAGCAGTACTTC.

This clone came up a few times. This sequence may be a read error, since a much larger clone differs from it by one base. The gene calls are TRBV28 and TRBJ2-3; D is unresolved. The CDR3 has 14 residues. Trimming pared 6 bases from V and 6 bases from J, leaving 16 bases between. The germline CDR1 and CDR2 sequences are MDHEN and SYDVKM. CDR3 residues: CASSRVGRPDTQYF. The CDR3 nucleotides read TGTGCCAGCAGCCGGGTGGGCCGGCCGGATACGCAGTATTTT. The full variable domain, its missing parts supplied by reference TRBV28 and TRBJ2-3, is DVKVTQSSRYLVKRTGEKVFLECVQDMDHENMFWYRQDPGLGLRLIYFSYDVKMKEKGDIPEGYSVSREKKERFSLILESASTNQTSMYLCASSRVGRPDTQYFGPGTRLTVL.

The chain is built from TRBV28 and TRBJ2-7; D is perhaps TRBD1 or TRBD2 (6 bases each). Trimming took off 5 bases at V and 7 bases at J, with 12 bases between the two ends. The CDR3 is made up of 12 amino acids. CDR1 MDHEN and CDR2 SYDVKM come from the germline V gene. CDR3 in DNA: TGTGCCAGCAGTAACAGGGCGGGGGAGCAGTACTTC. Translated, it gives CASSNRAGEQYF. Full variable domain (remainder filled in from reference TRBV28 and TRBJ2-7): DVKVTQSSRYLVKRTGEKVFLECVQDMDHENMFWYRQDPGLGLRLIYFSYDVKMKEKGDIPEGYSVSREKKERFSLILESASTNQTSMYLCASSNRAGEQYFGPGTRLTVT.

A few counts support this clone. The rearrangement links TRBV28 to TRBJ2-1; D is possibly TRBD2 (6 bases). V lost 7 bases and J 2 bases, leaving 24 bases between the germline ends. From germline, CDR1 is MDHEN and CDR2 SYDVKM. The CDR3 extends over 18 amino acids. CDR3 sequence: CASMDEGFGTRAYNEQFF. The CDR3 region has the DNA TGTGCCAGCATGGACGAGGGGTTCGGGACTCGGGCCTACAATGAGCAGTTCTTC.

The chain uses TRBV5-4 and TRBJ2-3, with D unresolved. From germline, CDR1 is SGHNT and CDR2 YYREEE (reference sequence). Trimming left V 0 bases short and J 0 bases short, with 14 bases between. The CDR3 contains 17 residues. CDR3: CASSLARAYESTDTQYF. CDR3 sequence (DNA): TGTGCCAGCAGCTTGGCTCGGGCCTACGAGAGCACAGATACGCAGTATTTT. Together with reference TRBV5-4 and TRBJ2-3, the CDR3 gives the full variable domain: ETGVTQSPTHLIKTRGQQVTLRCSSQSGHNTVSWYQQALGQGPQFIFQYYREEENGRGNFPPRFSGLQFPNYSSELNVNALELDDSALYLCASSLARAYESTDTQYFGPGTRLTVL.

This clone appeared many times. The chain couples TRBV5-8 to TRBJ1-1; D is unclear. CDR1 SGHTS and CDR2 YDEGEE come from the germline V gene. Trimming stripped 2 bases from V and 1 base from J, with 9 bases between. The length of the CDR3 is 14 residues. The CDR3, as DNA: TGTGCCAGCAGCTTAGGCCAGCGGAACACTGAAGCTTTCTTT. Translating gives CASSLGQRNTEAFF.

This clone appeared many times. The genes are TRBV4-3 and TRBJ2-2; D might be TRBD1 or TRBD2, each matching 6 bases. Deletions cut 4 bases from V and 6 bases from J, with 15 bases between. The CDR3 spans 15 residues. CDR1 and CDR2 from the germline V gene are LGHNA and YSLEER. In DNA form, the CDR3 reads TGCGCCAGCAGCCGGATAGGACAGCGGGCCGGGGAGCTGTTTTTT. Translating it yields CASSRIGQRAGELFF.

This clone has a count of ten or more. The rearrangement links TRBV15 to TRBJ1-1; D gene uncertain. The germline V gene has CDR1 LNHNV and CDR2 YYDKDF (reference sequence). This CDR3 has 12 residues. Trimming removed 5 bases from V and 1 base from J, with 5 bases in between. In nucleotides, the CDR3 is TGTGCCACCAGCGCCAGGAACACTGAAGCTTTCTTT. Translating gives CATSARNTEAFF.

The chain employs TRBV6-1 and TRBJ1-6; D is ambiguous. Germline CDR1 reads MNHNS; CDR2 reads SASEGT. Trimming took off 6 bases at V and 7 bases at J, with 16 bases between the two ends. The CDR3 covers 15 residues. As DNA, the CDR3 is TGTGCCAGCAGGACTCCGGACGGCCGAAATTCACCCCTCCACTTT. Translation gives CASRTPDGRNSPLHF.

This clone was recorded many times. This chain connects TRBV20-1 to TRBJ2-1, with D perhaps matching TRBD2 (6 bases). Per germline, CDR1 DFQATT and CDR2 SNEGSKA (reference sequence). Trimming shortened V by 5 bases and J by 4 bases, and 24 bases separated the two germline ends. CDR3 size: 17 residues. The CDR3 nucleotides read TGCAGTGCTCAACCAACGGGGGACTGGGTCGGGTACAATGAGCAGTTCTTC. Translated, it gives CSAQPTGDWVGYNEQFF.

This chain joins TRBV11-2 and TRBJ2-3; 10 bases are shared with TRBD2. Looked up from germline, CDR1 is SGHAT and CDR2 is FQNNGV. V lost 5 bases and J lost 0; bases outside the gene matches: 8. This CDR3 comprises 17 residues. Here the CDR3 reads CASSLLRLAGSTDTQYF. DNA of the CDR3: TGTGCCAGCAGCCTCCTCCGACTAGCGGGTAGCACAGATACGCAGTATTTT.